The next 2 T cell receptor beta chains were all read from a single sample in a study of cytomegalovirus exposure and HLA in healthy donors. The PCR used 60 Vbeta and 13 Jbeta primers. Assay used: immunoSEQ multiplex PCR; TCRdb lists only in-frame clones, some missing. Altogether roughly 140,000 clones are present, around 80% being singletons, with the ten largest covering nearly 7%. Sequencing was carried out using PBMCs. These receptor sequences come from a man in his forties in good health and CMV-seropositive.

In this sample, this clone turned up a few times. This rearrangement joins TRBV27 to TRBJ2-3, with 7 bases fitting TRBD1. Germline V gene sequence: CDR1 MNHEY, CDR2 SMNVEV (reference sequence). The CDR3 is 16 amino acids. V lost 8 bases and J lost 3; bases outside the gene matches: 14. CDR3 nucleotide sequence: TGTGCCAGCGCGAGGTGGCAGGGGGTAACGACAGATACGCAGTATTTT. Protein: CASARWQGVTTDTQYF.

The chain carries TRBV9 and TRBJ2-7; unclear D gene. V was pared by 0 bases and J by 6 bases, with 13 bases between. The CDR3 is 14 residues long. Germline V gives CDR1 SGDLS, CDR2 YYNGEE. The CDR3 bases are TGTGCCAGCAGCGTAGATGAGGTGCTGGGCGAGCAGTACTTC. Amino acids: CASSVDEVLGEQYF.